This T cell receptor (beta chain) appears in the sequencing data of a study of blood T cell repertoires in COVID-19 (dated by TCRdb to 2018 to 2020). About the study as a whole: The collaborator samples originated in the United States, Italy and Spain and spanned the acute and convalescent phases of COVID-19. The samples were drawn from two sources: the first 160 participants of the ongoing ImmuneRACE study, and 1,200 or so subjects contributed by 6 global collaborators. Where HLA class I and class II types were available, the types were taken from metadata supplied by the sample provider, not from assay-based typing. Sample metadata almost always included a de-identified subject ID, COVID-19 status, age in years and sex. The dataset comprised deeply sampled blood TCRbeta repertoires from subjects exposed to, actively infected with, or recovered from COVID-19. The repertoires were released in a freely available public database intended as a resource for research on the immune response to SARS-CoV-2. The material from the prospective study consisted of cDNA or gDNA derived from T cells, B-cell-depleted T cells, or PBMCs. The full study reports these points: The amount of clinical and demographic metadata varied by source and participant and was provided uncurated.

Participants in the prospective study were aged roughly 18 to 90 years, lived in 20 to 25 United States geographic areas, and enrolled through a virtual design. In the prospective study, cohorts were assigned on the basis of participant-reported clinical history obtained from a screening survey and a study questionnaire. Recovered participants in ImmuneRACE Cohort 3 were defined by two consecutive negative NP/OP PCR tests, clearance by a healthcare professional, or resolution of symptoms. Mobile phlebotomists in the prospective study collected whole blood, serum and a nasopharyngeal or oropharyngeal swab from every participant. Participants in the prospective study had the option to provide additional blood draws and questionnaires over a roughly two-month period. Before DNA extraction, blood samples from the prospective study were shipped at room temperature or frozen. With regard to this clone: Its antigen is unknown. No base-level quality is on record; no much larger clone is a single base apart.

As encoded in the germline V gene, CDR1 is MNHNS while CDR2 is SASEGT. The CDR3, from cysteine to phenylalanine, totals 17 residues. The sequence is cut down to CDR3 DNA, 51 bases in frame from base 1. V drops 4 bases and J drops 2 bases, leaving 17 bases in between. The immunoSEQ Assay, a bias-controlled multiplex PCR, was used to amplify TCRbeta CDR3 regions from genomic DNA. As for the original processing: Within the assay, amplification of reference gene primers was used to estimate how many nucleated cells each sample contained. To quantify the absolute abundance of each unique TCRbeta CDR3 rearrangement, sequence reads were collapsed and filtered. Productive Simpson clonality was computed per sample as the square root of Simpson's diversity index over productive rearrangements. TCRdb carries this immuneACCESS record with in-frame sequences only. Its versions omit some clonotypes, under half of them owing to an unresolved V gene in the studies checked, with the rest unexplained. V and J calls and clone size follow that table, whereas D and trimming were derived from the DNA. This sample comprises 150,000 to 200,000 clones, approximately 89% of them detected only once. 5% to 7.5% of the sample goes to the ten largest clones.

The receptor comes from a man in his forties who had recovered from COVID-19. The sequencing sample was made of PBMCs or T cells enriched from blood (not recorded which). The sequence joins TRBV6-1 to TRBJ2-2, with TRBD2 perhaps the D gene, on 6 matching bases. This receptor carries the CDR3 CASSALEGRGNTGELFF. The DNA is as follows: TGTGCCAGCAGTGCCCTGGAGGGACGGGGAAACACCGGGGAGCTGTTTTTT.